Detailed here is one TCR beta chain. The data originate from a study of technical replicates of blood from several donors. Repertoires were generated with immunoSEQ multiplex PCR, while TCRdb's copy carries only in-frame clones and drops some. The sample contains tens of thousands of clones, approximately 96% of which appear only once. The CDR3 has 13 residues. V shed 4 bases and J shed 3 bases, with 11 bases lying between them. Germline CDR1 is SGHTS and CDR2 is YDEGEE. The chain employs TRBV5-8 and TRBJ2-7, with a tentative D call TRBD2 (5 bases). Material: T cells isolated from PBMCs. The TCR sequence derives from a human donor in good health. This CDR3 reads CASSLGVYYEQYF. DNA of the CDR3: TGTGCCAGCAGCCTCGGGGTTTACTACGAGCAGTACTTC.